A selection of T cell receptor beta chains follows, all from one sample in a study of lung T cells in sarcoidosis with Löfgren's syndrome. TCRdb itself ran the reads through MiXCR, one entry per CDR3 protein. The repertoire consists of more than 8,000 distinct CDR3 sequences, with roughly 21% occurring once and the leading ten covering approximately 7%. Input material: CD4+ T cells from bronchoalveolar lavage. The receptors come from a human donor with sarcoidosis (Löfgren's syndrome or another form), or a control subject (not recorded which). The CDR3 runs from the conserved cysteine through the conserved F or W. Fields, in order: V gene, J gene, D gene, clone size, CDR3 protein, CDR3 DNA. The D gene is left open where the match is weak. Rows give clone size only sometimes, using once, few, many, or a class for an expanded clone.

TRBV5-1,TRBJ2-7,TRBD1,NA,CASSARDRGRQEPAYEQYF,TGCGCCAGCAGCGCCCGGGACAGGGGTCGGCAGGAACCTGCCTACGAGCAGTACTTC
TRBV12-3/TRBV12-4,TRBJ1-2,NA,many,CASSLAAGTYGYTF,TGTGCCAGCAGTTTAGCGGCAGGGACCTATGGCTACACCTTC
TRBV20-1,TRBJ2-7,NA,many,CSARDLRGRLYEQYF,TGCAGTGCTAGAGATCTCCGCGGACGGCTCTACGAGCAGTACTTC
TRBV3-1,TRBJ1-2,NA,many,CASSHQGALNYGYTF,TGTGCCAGCAGCCACCAAGGCGCCCTTAACTATGGCTACACCTTC
TRBV12-3/TRBV12-4,TRBJ2-2,NA,few,CASTNGAGRSGELFF,TGTGCCAGCACCAATGGGGCGGGGAGGTCCGGGGAGCTGTTTTTT
TRBV2,TRBJ2-1,TRBD1,many,CATRTGNGNEQFF,TGTGCCACCAGGACAGGGAACGGTAATGAGCAGTTCTTC
TRBV4-3,TRBJ2-3,TRBD2,many,CASSQDPTSGGRDTQYF,TGCGCCAGCAGCCAAGATCCAACTAGCGGGGGGAGGGATACGCAGTATTTT
TRBV10-3,TRBJ2-7,NA,many,CAIAGTLYEQYF,TGTGCCATCGCCGGGACCCTCTACGAGCAGTACTTC
TRBV7-6,TRBJ1-1,NA,NA,CASGLDQDGTEAFF,TGTGCCAGCGGCTTAGACCAAGACGGCACTGAAGCTTTCTTT
TRBV12-3/TRBV12-4,TRBJ1-1,NA,many,CATVGAFF,TGTGCCACCGTCGGAGCTTTCTTT
TRBV11-2,TRBJ2-3,TRBD2,many,CASSYTGLAGGLGTDTQYF,TGTGCCAGCAGCTACACGGGACTAGCGGGAGGGCTTGGCACAGATACGCAGTATTTT
TRBV7-9,TRBJ2-7,NA,many,CASSPAIYEQYF,TGTGCCAGCAGCCCAGCGATCTACGAGCAGTACTTC
TRBV2,TRBJ2-1,NA,many,CASIPNSYNEQFF,TGTGCCAGCATCCCTAACTCCTACAATGAGCAGTTCTTC
TRBV24-1,TRBJ1-5,NA,NA,CATSVRAPTGSYSNQPQHF,TGTGCCACCAGTGTCCGGGCACCGACAGGTTCATATAGCAATCAGCCCCAGCATTTT
TRBV6-2/TRBV6-3,TRBJ2-2,TRBD1,many,CASREGQGASGELFF,TGTGCCAGCAGGGAGGGACAGGGGGCCTCCGGGGAGCTGTTTTTT
TRBV12-3/TRBV12-4,TRBJ1-5,TRBD1,many,CASSLTGVQPQHF,TGTGCCAGCAGTTTAACAGGGGTTCAGCCCCAGCATTTT
TRBV29-1,TRBJ2-2,TRBD1,NA,CSVGIEAGGFTTGELFF,TGCAGCGTTGGGATCGAGGCAGGGGGCTTTACTACCGGGGAGCTGTTTTTT
TRBV7-7,TRBJ2-1,NA,many,CASSRGAFDEQFF,TGTGCCAGCAGCCGGGGAGCGTTTGATGAGCAGTTCTTC
TRBV28,TRBJ1-6,NA,NA,CSISLGRVSSPLHF,TGTTCTATCAGTTTAGGGAGGGTTTCTTCACCCCTCCACTTT
TRBV12-3/TRBV12-4,TRBJ2-1,NA,medium-sized,CASSLAQLNGNEQFF,TGTGCCAGCAGTTTAGCCCAGCTGAACGGCAATGAGCAGTTCTTC
TRBV20-1,TRBJ1-2,NA,large,CSASGTDYYGYTF,TGCAGTGCTTCCGGGACCGATTATTATGGCTACACCTTC
TRBV28,TRBJ1-4,NA,NA,CASSSSPSPKLFF,TGTGCCAGCAGTTCCAGTCCATCGCCAAAACTGTTTTTT